Sequencing of this T cell receptor (beta chain) was carried out in a study of shared clonotypes between healthy human individuals. In the study overall: CD8 memory received one plate per donor, CD8 naive two, CD4 memory three and CD4 naive three.

V lost 3 bases and J lost 8; bases outside the gene matches: 3. The germline V gene encodes CDR1 KGHSH and CDR2 LQKENI. The CDR3 length is 15 residues. The deep-level immunoSEQ assay was used. Every subset's genomic DNA went evenly onto several immunoSEQ plates. TCRdb's copy holds only in-frame clones and misses some; the assay was immunoSEQ multiplex PCR. The data hold 800,000 or so clones, with about 97% observed a single time. CD8 cells regarded as naive lacked CD45RO, were positively chosen for CCR7, and omitted terminally differentiated effector memory CD45RA+ cells. About this clone itself: The target antigen is unknown.

Broader study findings: Shared across a handful of donors were around 5% of the naive CD4 clonotypes.

The origin of this receptor is a man aged 25-40 years in good health. What was sequenced was naive CD8+ T cells sorted from blood. The V and J genes are TRBV18 and TRBJ2-2; 13 bases agree with TRBD2. The CDR3 is CASSPGLAGRGELFF. In DNA, the CDR3 is TGTGCCAGCTCACCGGGACTAGCGGGACGAGGGGAGCTGTTTTTT. Full variable domain (outside the CDR3, taken from reference TRBV18 and TRBJ2-2): NAGVMQNPRHLVRRRGQEARLRCSPMKGHSHVYWYRQLPEEGLKFMVYLQKENIIDESGMPKERFSAEFPKEGPSILRIQQVVRGDSAAYFCASSPGLAGRGELFFGEGSRLTVL.